Sequencing of this TCR beta chain was carried out in a study of blood T cell repertoires in COVID-19. TCRdb keeps only in-frame clones here, not all; method: immunoSEQ multiplex PCR. Here the sample spans around 220,000 clones, roughly 80% being singletons. This CDR3 spans 14 amino acids. The germline V and J ends were trimmed by 4 bases and 8 bases, with 18 bases remaining between them. The germline CDR1 and CDR2 sequences are SGHNT and YYREEE (reference sequence). This chain connects TRBV5-4 to TRBJ1-2; possible D gene TRBD1, 5 bases. This receptor was identified in a woman over 75 with acute or convalescent COVID-19. Sequenced input: peripheral blood. CDR3 region: CASSPWTSLGGYTF. CDR3 sequence (DNA): TGTGCCAGCAGCCCCTGGACAAGCCTGGGAGGCTACACCTTC. The full variable domain, rest sourced from reference TRBV5-4 and TRBJ1-2, is ETGVTQSPTHLIKTRGQQVTLRCSSQSGHNTVSWYQQALGQGPQFIFQYYREEENGRGNFPPRFSGLQFPNYSSELNVNALELDDSALYLCASSPWTSLGGYTFGSGTRLTVV.